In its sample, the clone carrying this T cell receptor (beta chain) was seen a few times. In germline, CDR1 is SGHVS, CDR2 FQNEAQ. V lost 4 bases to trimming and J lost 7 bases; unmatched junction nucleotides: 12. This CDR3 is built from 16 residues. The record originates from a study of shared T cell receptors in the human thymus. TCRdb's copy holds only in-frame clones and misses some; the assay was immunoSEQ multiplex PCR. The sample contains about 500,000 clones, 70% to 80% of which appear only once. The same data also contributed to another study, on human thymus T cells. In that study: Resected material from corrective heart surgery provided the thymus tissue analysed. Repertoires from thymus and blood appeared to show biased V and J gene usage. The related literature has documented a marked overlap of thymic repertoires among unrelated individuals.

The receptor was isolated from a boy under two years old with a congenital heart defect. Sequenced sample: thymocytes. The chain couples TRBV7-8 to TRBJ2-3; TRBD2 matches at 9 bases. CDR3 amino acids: CASSWVGGRASNTQYF. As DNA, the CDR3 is TGTGCCAGCAGCTGGGTAGGCGGGAGGGCCTCCAATACGCAGTATTTT. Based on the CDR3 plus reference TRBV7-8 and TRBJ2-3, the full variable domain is GAGVSQSPRYKVAKRGQDVALRCDPISGHVSLFWYQQALGQGPEFLTYFQNEAQLDKSGLPSDRFFAERPEGSVSTLKIQRTQQEDSAVYLCASSWVGGRASNTQYFGPGTRLTVL.